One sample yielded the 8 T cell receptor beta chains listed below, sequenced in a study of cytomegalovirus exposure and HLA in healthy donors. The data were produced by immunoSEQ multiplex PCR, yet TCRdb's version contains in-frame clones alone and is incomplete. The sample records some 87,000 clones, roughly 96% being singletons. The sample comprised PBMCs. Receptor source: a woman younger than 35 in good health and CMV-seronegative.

CDR3 in DNA: TGTGCTAGTGGTCAGAACACCGGGGAGCTGTTTTTT. Protein sequence: CASGQNTGELFF. The rearrangement uses TRBV12-5 and TRBJ2-2, with D hard to call. Trimming stripped 5 bases from V and 1 base from J, with 2 bases between. The V gene's germline CDR1 is LGHNT and CDR2 FRNRAP. The CDR3 sequence is 12 residues long.

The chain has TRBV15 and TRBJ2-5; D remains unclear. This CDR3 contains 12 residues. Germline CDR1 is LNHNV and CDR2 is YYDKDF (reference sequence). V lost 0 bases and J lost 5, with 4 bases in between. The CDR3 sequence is CATSRERETQYF. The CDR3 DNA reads TGTGCCACCAGCAGAGAGCGGGAGACCCAGTACTTC.

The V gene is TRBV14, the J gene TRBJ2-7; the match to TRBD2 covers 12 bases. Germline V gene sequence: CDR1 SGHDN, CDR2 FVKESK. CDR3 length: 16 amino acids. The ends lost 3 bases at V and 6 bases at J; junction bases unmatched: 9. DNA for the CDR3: TGTGCCAGCAGCCATCTAGCGGGAGGGCCTCCTCTCGAGCAGTACTTC. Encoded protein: CASSHLAGGPPLEQYF.

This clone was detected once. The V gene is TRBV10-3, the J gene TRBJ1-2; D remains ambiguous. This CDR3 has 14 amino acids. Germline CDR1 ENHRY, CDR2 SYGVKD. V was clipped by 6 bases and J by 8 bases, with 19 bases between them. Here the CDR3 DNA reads TGTGCCATCAGGTACGTCGGTCTTAAGGAGGGCTACACCTTC. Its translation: CAIRYVGLKEGYTF.

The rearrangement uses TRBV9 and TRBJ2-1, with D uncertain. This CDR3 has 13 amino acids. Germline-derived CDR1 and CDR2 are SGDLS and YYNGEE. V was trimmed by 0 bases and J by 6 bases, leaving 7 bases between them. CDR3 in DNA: TGTGCCAGCAGCGTAGATCAATTCAATGAGCAGTTCTTC. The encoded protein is CASSVDQFNEQFF.

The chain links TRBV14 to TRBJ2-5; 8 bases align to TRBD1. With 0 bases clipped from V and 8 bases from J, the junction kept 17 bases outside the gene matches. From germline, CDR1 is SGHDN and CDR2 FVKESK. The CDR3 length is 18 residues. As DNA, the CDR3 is TGTGCCAGCAGCCAAGATGCCGGGACAGGAGGGCCCAGGTTCACCCAGTACTTC. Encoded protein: CASSQDAGTGGPRFTQYF.

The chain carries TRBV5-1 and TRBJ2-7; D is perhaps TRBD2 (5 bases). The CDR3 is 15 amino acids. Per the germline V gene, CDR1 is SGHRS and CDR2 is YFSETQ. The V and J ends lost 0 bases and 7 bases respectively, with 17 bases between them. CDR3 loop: CASSLASGTMGEQYF. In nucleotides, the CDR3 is TGCGCCAGCAGCTTGGCCAGCGGCACGATGGGGGAGCAGTACTTC. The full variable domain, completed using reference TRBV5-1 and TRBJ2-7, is KAGVTQTPRYLIKTRGQQVTLSCSPISGHRSVSWYQQTPGQGLQFLFEYFSETQRNKGNFPGRFSGRQFSNSRSEMNVSTLELGDSALYLCASSLASGTMGEQYFGPGTRLTVT.

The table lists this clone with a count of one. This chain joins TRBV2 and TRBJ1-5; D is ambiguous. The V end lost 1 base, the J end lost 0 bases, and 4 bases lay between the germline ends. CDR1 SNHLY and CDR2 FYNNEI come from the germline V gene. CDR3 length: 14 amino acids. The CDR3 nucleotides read TGTGCCAGCAGTGAAGATTATAGCAATCAGCCCCAGCATTTT. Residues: CASSEDYSNQPQHF.